Listed below are T cell receptor beta chains from one sample, sequenced in a study of Tregs in tolerant kidney transplant recipients. Their specific antigens are unknown. Sequencing was performed with immunoSEQ multiplex PCR; in TCRdb, only in-frame clones are kept and a portion is missing. The sample lists about 1,800 clones; roughly 68% were seen once. The sequencing sample was made of CD8+ T cells from blood cultured with allogeneic cells. The receptors derive from a human donor in good health. Each CDR3 is given with its conserved first and last residue. A D gene is named only where the DNA matches it firmly. Clone size is stated in some rows and not others, as once, few, many or a class when expanded.

abundance,v_gene,d_gene,j_gene,CDR3nt,CDR3aa
NA,TRBV4-1,NA,TRBJ2-5,TGCGCCAGCAGCCATTCCCCGGACTTCCAAGAGACCCAGTACTTC,CASSHSPDFQETQYF
NA,TRBV23-1,NA,TRBJ1-3,TGCGCCAGTCTACCGGGACGCCGGAGATCCTCTGGAAACAGTTCTGGAAACACCATATATTTT,CASLPGRRRSSGNSSGNTIYF
NA,TRBV27,TRBD2,TRBJ2-1,TGTGCCAGCAGTTTTGCAGCGGGAGGGATCAATGAGCAGTTCTTC,CASSFAAGGINEQFF
NA,TRBV5-1,TRBD1,TRBJ1-2,TGCGCCAGCAGCGCGACAGGGCGCTATGGCTACACCTTC,CASSATGRYGYTF
NA,TRBV14,NA,TRBJ1-2,TGTGCCAGCAGCCAAGATTATAGTTGGAAAGGGTCCTATGGCTACACCTTC,CASSQDYSWKGSYGYTF
NA,TRBV7-6,TRBD1,TRBJ2-5,TGTGCCAGCAGCCTTTACCCGGGACAGGGGATCCAAGAGACCCAGTACTTC,CASSLYPGQGIQETQYF
few,TRBV5-8,NA,TRBJ1-5,TGTGCCAGCAGCTTATATCAGGGGTCGGGCAATCAGCCCCAGCATTTT,CASSLYQGSGNQPQHF
NA,TRBV19,TRBD1,TRBJ2-5,TGTGCCAGTAGTACCTGGACAGGACACCAAGAGACCCAGTACTTC,CASSTWTGHQETQYF
NA,TRBV6-1,NA,TRBJ2-2,TGTGCCATCCATCCACCGGAGAATTGGACCGGGGAGCTGTTTTTT,CAIHPPENWTGELFF
once,TRBV2,NA,TRBJ1-1,TGTGCCAGCAGTGACCCACCCGGACAAGACACTCGCGGTCATCTCTTT,CASSDPPGQDTRGHLF
NA,TRBV7-8,TRBD1,TRBJ1-6,TGTGCCAGCAGCTCCCGGACAGGGGGTGATTCACCCCTCCACTTT,CASSSRTGGDSPLHF
NA,TRBV6-4,NA,TRBJ1-2,TGTGCCAGCAGTGACTCGGGGGCCCCCAGGTTTAGAACTAACTATGGCTACACCTTC,CASSDSGAPRFRTNYGYTF
NA,TRBV4-1,TRBD1,TRBJ2-7,TGCGCCAGCAGCCAAGAGTCAGGGGGCAGGGACGAGCAGTACTTC,CASSQESGGRDEQYF
NA,TRBV9,NA,TRBJ2-2,TGTGCCAGCAGCGCTAAACAGGGAGTGAACACCGGGGAGCTGTTTTTT,CASSAKQGVNTGELFF
NA,TRBV21-1,NA,TRBJ2-2,TGTGCCAGCAGCAATACCGACAGACCGAACACCGGGGAGCTGTTTTTT,CASSNTDRPNTGELFF
few,TRBV9,NA,TRBJ2-2,TGTGCCAGCAGCCAAGGGGACACCGGGGAGCTGTTTTTT,CASSQGDTGELFF
NA,TRBV30,NA,TRBJ2-1,TGTGCCTGGAGTGCGGGGGTAGGAAGCAATGAGCAGTTCTTC,CAWSAGVGSNEQFF
NA,TRBV4-1,TRBD2,TRBJ2-1,TGCGCCAGCAGCCAGGGTAGCGGGAGCGTACCCTACAATGAGCAGTTCTTC,CASSQGSGSVPYNEQFF
few,TRBV5-4,TRBD1,TRBJ1-4,TGTGCCAGCAGCTTTGGCACAGGGGGTGGGGAAAAACTGTTTTTT,CASSFGTGGGEKLFF
NA,TRBV19,TRBD2,TRBJ2-1,TGTGCCAGTAGTATAGATTGGACTAGCGGGAGGGCCTATGCCTACAATGAGCAGTTCTTC,CASSIDWTSGRAYAYNEQFF
once,TRBV5-4,NA,TRBJ1-2,TGTGCCAGCAGCTTGATGGCGTATAACTATGGCTACACCTTC,CASSLMAYNYGYTF
NA,TRBV7-2,NA,TRBJ2-7,TGTGCCAGCAGCTTAGGCCTTAGCGGTTACGAGCAGTACTTC,CASSLGLSGYEQYF
NA,TRBV29-1,NA,TRBJ1-2,TGCAGCGGCATTCCGAAAGGAGAACACGACTACACCTTC,CSGIPKGEHDYTF
NA,TRBV27,NA,TRBJ1-2,TGTGCCAGCAGTTTTGGCGGGACGAACTATGGCTACACCTTC,CASSFGGTNYGYTF
NA,TRBV27,NA,TRBJ1-4,TGTGCCAGCAGTATTATAGGAGACGGTAATGAAAAACTGTTTTTT,CASSIIGDGNEKLFF
NA,TRBV5-4,NA,TRBJ1-6,TGTGCCAGCAATATTGGGGGGAGTGGATCACCCCTCCACTTT,CASNIGGSGSPLHF
NA,TRBV15,NA,TRBJ2-7,TGTGCCACCAGCAGAGATTACGGTAGCTCCTACGAGCAGTACTTC,CATSRDYGSSYEQYF